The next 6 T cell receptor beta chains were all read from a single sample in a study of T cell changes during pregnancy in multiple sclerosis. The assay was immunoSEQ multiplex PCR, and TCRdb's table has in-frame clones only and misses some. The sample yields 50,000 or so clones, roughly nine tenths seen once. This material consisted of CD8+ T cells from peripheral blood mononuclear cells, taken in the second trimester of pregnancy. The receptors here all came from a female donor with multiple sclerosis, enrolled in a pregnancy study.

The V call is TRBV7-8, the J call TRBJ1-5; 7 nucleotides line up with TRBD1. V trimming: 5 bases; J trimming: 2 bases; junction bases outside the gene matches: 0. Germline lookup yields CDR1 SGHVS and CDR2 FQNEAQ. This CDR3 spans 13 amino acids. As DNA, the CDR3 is TGTGCCAGCAGCACAGGGGGCAATCAGCCCCAGCATTTT. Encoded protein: CASSTGGNQPQHF. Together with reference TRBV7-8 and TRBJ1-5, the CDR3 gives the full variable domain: GAGVSQSPRYKVAKRGQDVALRCDPISGHVSLFWYQQALGQGPEFLTYFQNEAQLDKSGLPSDRFFAERPEGSVSTLKIQRTQQEDSAVYLCASSTGGNQPQHFGDGTRLSIL.

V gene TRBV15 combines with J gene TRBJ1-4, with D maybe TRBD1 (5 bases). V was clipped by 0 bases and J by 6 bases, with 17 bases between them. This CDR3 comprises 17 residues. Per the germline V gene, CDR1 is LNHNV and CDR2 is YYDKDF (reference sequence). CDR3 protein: CATSRDTDTVGDEKLFF. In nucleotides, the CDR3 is TGTGCCACCAGCAGAGATACTGACACCGTAGGGGATGAAAAACTGTTTTTT.

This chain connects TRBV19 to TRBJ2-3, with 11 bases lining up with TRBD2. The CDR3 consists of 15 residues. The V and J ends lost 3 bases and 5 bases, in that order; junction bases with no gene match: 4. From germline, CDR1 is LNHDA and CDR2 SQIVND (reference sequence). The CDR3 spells CASSIVLAGGDTQYF. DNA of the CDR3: TGTGCCAGTAGTATTGTCCTAGCGGGGGGAGATACGCAGTATTTT.

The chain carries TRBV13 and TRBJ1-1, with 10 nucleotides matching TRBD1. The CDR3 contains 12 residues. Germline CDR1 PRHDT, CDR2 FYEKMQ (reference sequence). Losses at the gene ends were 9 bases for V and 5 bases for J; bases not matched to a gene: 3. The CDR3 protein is CASRQGATEAFF. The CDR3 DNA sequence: TGTGCCAGTCGACAGGGGGCGACTGAAGCTTTCTTT.

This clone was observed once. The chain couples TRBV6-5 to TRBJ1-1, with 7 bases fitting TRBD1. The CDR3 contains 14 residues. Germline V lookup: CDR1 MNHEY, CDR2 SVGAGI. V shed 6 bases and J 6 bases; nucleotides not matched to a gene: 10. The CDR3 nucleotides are TGTGCCAGCAGGATGGCAGGGGGAGATGCTGAAGCTTTCTTT. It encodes CASRMAGGDAEAFF.

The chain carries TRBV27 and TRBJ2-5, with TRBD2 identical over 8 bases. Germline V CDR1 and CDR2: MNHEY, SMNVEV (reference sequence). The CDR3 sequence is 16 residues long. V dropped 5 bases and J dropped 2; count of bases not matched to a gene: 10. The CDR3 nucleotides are TGTGCCAGCAGTCCCCGGATTAGCGGGGCTCAAGAGACCCAGTACTTC. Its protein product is CASSPRISGAQETQYF.